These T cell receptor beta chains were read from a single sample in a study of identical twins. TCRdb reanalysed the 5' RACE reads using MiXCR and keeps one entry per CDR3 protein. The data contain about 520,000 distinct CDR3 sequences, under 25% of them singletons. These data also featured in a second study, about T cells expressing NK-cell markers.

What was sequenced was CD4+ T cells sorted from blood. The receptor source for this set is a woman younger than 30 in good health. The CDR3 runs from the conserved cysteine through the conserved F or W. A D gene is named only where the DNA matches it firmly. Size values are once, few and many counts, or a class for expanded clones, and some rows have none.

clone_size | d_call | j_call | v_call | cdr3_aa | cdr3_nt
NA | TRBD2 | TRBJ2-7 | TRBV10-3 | CATTSSDYEQYF | TGTGCCACGACTAGCAGCGACTACGAGCAGTACTTC
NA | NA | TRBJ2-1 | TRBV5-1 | CASSRRTQNEQFF | TGCGCCAGCAGCCGGAGAACTCAGAATGAGCAGTTCTTC
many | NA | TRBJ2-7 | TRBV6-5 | CASGKYEQYF | TGTGCCAGCGGTAAATACGAGCAGTACTTC
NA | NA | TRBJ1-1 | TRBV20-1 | CSAVEGGGMNTEAFF | TGCAGTGCCGTAGAAGGGGGAGGGATGAACACTGAAGCTTTCTTT
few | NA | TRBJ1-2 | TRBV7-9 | CASSQSQPSNYGYTF | TGTGCCAGCAGCCAAAGCCAGCCCTCAAACTATGGCTACACCTTC
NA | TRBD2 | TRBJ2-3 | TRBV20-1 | CSARAYLGGRAGTDTQYF | TGCAGTGCTAGAGCCTACCTAGGCGGGAGGGCCGGCACAGATACGCAGTATTTT
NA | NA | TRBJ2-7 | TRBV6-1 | CASSDPGLALGEQYF | TGTGCCAGCAGTGATCCCGGACTCGCTTTGGGCGAGCAGTACTTC
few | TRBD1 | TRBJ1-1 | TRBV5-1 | CASSDRDRNRVTEAFF | TGCGCCAGCAGCGACCGGGACAGAAACCGGGTCACTGAAGCTTTCTTT
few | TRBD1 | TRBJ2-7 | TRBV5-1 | CASSKRQGEGEQYF | TGCGCCAGCAGCAAAAGACAGGGGGAGGGCGAGCAGTACTTC
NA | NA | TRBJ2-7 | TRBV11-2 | CASSGPLAYEQYF | TGTGCCAGCAGCGGACCGCTAGCGTACGAGCAGTACTTC
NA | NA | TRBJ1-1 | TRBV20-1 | CSATDSELNTEAFF | TGCAGTGCTACCGACAGCGAACTGAACACTGAAGCTTTCTTT